This entry describes one T cell receptor beta chain. The germline gives CDR1 SEHNR, CDR2 FQNEAQ (reference sequence). Trimming removed 8 bases from V and 4 bases from J; junction bases left unmatched: 10. The CDR3 consists of 15 residues. The data are from a study of shared clonotypes between healthy human individuals. Only in-frame clones appear in the TCRdb table, and some are missing; sequencing was by immunoSEQ multiplex PCR. The table has roughly 1,500,000 clones, 97% to 99% seen once. The J gene is TRBJ2-2, the V gene TRBV7-9, with TRBD1 identical over 7 bases. The source of this sequence is a man aged 25 to 40 in good health. Sequencing input: naive CD4+ T cells sorted from blood. Subset noted: CD45RA+ positively selected. DNA of the CDR3: TGTGCCAGCGGGGGAGACAGGGTAGTCACCGGGGAGCTGTTTTTT. Its protein is CASGGDRVVTGELFF.